One and the same sample provided the 16 T cell receptor beta chains below, sequenced in a study of cytomegalovirus exposure and HLA in healthy donors. The PCR employed 60 Vbeta primers together with 13 Jbeta primers. Only in-frame clones appear in the TCRdb table, and some are missing; sequencing was by immunoSEQ multiplex PCR. The sample yields about 96,000 clones, around 77% seen once. Material for sequencing was PBMCs. Source of these receptors: a man aged 50-59 years in good health and CMV-seropositive.

On this clone itself: The junction shows a germline mismatch at one end, possibly a read error. The sample holds other DNA sequences that translate to the same CDR3. The chain recombines TRBV30 with TRBJ2-2; 10 bases agree with TRBD2. Per germline, CDR1 GTSNPN and CDR2 SVGIG (reference sequence). The CDR3 covers 12 residues. CDR3 protein: CAWSTPGLATHF. CDR3 sequence (DNA): TGTGCCTGGAGTACCCCGGGACTAGCGACCCATTTT.

The rearrangement joins TRBV27 to TRBJ2-1; 15 nucleotides align to TRBD2. Per the germline V gene, CDR1 is MNHEY and CDR2 is SMNVEV (reference sequence). J lost 9 bases, V lost 5 bases, and 5 bases had no gene match. The CDR3 covers 15 residues. The CDR3 DNA sequence: TGTGCCAGCAGTGGGACTAGCGGGGGGCATGGTGAGCAGTTCTTC. Its protein is CASSGTSGGHGEQFF.

This clone occurred a few times. The rearrangement uses TRBV29-1 and TRBJ2-7, with 10 nucleotides matching TRBD2. From germline, CDR1 is SQVTM and CDR2 ANQGSEA. The CDR3 is 15 amino acids. With V trimmed by 6 bases and J by 3 bases, 11 bases remained unmatched. The CDR3 DNA follows: TGCAGCGTGTGTCTAGCGGGGGTCGGCGGCTACGAGCAGTACTTC. It encodes CSVCLAGVGGYEQYF.

The J gene is TRBJ2-7, the V gene TRBV7-2; 8 positions agree with TRBD1. CDR1 and CDR2 (germline): SGHTA, FQGNSA. This CDR3 comprises 16 residues. Trimming removed 4 bases from V and 0 bases from J; junction bases left unmatched: 8. CDR3 protein: CASSSGPGTGSYEQYF. The CDR3 DNA reads TGTGCCAGCAGCTCCGGGCCCGGGACAGGCTCCTACGAGCAGTACTTC.

The chain is built from TRBV10-1 and TRBJ1-2, with TRBD1 as a possible D gene (5 bases). Between the trimmed V and J ends, which lost 0 bases and 2 bases, there was a span of 13 bases. Germline V CDR1 and CDR2: WNHNN, SYGVQD (reference sequence). The CDR3 is made up of 16 amino acids. Written as DNA, the CDR3 is TGCGCCAGCAGTGAGTCTTCAGGGAACGGCAACTATGGCTACACCTTC. It translates to CASSESSGNGNYGYTF.

V usage is TRBV6-6 and J usage is TRBJ1-1; 7 bases fit TRBD1. V trimming: 5 bases; J trimming: 7 bases; junction bases outside the gene matches: 7. The CDR3 is 13 residues long. Germline V gene sequence: CDR1 MNHNY, CDR2 SVGAGI (reference sequence). The CDR3 here is CASSQGQWSEAFF. The CDR3 nucleotides are TGTGCCAGCAGTCAGGGACAGTGGAGTGAAGCTTTCTTT.

The V and J genes are TRBV9 and TRBJ1-2, with a weak D call TRBD1 (6 bases). The germline gives CDR1 SGDLS, CDR2 YYNGEE. V lost 3 bases and J lost 4, with 10 bases in between. The CDR3 is made up of 13 amino acids. The CDR3 loop is CASSGQGTYGYTF. The CDR3 DNA follows: TGTGCCAGCAGCGGCCAGGGGACCTATGGCTACACCTTC.

J is TRBJ2-7 and V is TRBV7-2, with 13 bases lining up with TRBD2. There are 16 residues in the CDR3. V lost 5 bases and J lost 2; bases outside the gene matches: 6. Germline-derived CDR1 and CDR2 are SGHTA and FQGNSA. CDR3: CASSPEGTSGAYEQYF. The CDR3 nucleotides are TGTGCCAGCAGCCCGGAAGGGACTAGCGGGGCCTACGAGCAGTACTTC.

In DNA form, the CDR3 reads TGTGCCAGCAGCTTAAGCCGAGGCCTCCAAGAGACCCAGTACTTC. This sequence encodes CASSLSRGLQETQYF. The rearrangement joins TRBV7-9 to TRBJ2-5; D is undetermined. The V end lost 2 bases, the J end lost 1 base, and 11 bases lay between the germline ends. Germline V gives CDR1 SEHNR, CDR2 FQNEAQ (reference sequence). The CDR3 covers 15 residues. Supplemented by reference TRBV7-9 and TRBJ2-5, the full variable domain reads DTGVSQNPRHKITKRGQNVTFRCDPISEHNRLYWYRQTLGQGPEFLTYFQNEAQLEKSRLLSDRFSAERPKGSFSTLEIQRTEQGDSAMYLCASSLSRGLQETQYFGPGTRLLVL.

CDR3 DNA: TGTGCCATCAGTGAAAGGCAGGAGAACACTGAAGCTTTCTTT. Translating gives CAISERQENTEAFF. V gene TRBV10-3 combines with J gene TRBJ1-1; D remains ambiguous. Germline CDR1 and CDR2: ENHRY and SYGVKD. Trimming took 3 bases from V and 1 from J, leaving 9 bases between them. The CDR3 runs to 14 residues.

The chain couples TRBV4-1 to TRBJ1-5; D is unclear. Per germline, CDR1 MGHRA and CDR2 YSYEKL. This CDR3 is 13 amino acids long. V lost 0 bases and J 6 bases, leaving 6 bases between the germline ends. The CDR3 DNA reads TGCGCCAGCAGCCAAGATTCGAGTCAGCCCCAGCATTTT. It translates to CASSQDSSQPQHF.

The chain combines TRBV7-9 with TRBJ2-3, with D perhaps TRBD2 (7 bases). V lost 2 bases and J 5 bases, leaving 11 bases between the germline ends. This CDR3 has 14 residues. CDR1 SEHNR and CDR2 FQNEAQ come from the germline V gene (reference sequence). This CDR3 reads CASSLNGGQDTQYF. The CDR3 bases are TGTGCCAGCAGCTTAAACGGGGGGCAAGATACGCAGTATTTT.

The chain couples TRBV7-6 to TRBJ2-7; a weak D match, TRBD1 (5 bases). This CDR3 has 10 amino acids. From germline, CDR1 is SGHVS and CDR2 FNYEAQ. CDR3 loop: CGTMVYEQYF. The CDR3 DNA is TGTGGGACAATGGTCTACGAGCAGTACTTC.

This clone occurred a few times. This chain links TRBV4-1 with TRBJ2-1; 12 bases are shared with TRBD2. The CDR3 is 17 residues long. The germline V gene has CDR1 MGHRA and CDR2 YSYEKL. V was clipped by 3 bases and J by 4 bases; unmatched bases: 7. The CDR3 loop is CASSHPEGTSGYNEQFF. In DNA, the CDR3 is TGCGCCAGCAGCCACCCGGAGGGGACTAGCGGGTACAATGAGCAGTTCTTC.

The V and J genes are TRBV19 and TRBJ1-2; D gene ambiguous. Germline V gene sequence: CDR1 LNHDA, CDR2 SQIVND (reference sequence). The germline V and J ends were trimmed by 1 base and 2 bases, with 5 bases remaining between them. The CDR3 runs to 13 residues. The CDR3 sequence is CASSIGRNYGYTF. CDR3 coding DNA: TGTGCCAGTAGTATAGGTAGAAACTATGGCTACACCTTC. Supplemented by reference TRBV19 and TRBJ1-2, the full variable domain reads DGGITQSPKYLFRKEGQNVTLSCEQNLNHDAMYWYRQDPGQGLRLIYYSQIVNDFQKGDIAEGYSVSREKKESFPLTVTSAQKNPTAFYLCASSIGRNYGYTFGSGTRLTVV.

In regard to this clone: One end of the junction is discordant with germline, which a read error may explain. This chain links TRBV2 with TRBJ2-7, with 14 bases aligning to TRBD2. The CDR3 consists of 16 residues. Germline V gene sequence: CDR1 SNHLY, CDR2 FYNNEI. The CDR3 nucleotides read TGTGCCAGCACTGGACTAGCGGGGGGTACCCCCTACGGGCAGTACTTC. Protein: CASTGLAGGTPYGQYF.